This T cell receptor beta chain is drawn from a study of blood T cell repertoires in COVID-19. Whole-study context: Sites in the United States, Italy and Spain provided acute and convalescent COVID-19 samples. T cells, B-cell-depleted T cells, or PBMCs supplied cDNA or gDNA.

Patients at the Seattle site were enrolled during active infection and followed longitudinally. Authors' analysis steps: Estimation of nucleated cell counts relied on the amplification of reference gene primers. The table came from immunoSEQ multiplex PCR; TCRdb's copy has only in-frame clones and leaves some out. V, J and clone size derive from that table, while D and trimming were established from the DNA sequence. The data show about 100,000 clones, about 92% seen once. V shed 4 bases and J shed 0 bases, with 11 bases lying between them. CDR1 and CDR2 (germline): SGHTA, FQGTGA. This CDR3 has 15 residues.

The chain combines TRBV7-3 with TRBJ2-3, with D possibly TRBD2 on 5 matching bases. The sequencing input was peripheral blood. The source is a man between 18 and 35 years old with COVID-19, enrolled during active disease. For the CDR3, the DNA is TGTGCCAGCAGCTCCCCCGGGATCAGCACAGATACGCAGTATTTT. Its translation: CASSSPGISTDTQYF.